The entry below gives a single T cell receptor (beta chain) sequence along with its context. Its specificity is not known. The data were obtained in a study of T cell responses to AZD1222 COVID-19 vaccine. The study's findings and limits: Increased Spike-specific TCR breadth and depth were observed after two AZD1222 doses. The repertoires were collected only after the peak T cell response. Mapped onto spike, vaccine-associated CD4 TCRs spanned it and were dominant at 160-218 and 743-854. In a largely white British group with more females than males, clonal diversity was possibly underestimated.

Method: immunoSEQ multiplex PCR; TCRdb's copy keeps in-frame clones and lacks some. The repertoire holds under 150,000 clones, with just over 90% as singletons. Trimming took 1 base from V and 7 from J; bases not matched to a gene: 4. Germline values: CDR1 MNHNS, CDR2 SASEGT. The CDR3 length is 14 residues. The TCR was taken from an adult who received the AZD1222 COVID-19 vaccine. Material: peripheral blood, obtained 28 days after the second AZD1222 dose. This chain connects TRBV6-1 to TRBJ1-5, with 7 bases aligning to TRBD1. CDR3 residues: CASSEVDREQPQHF. As DNA, the CDR3 is TGTGCCAGCAGTGAAGTAGACAGGGAACAGCCCCAGCATTTT.